These T cell receptor beta chains were read from a single sample in a study of shared clonotypes between healthy human individuals. Sequencing used immunoSEQ multiplex PCR; TCRdb keeps in-frame clones, though not all of them. The table records roughly 1,800,000 clones, roughly 95% of them present only once. The sequencing sample was made of naive CD8+ T cells sorted from blood. The receptors shown here come from a man in his late teens or twenties in good health. The CDR3 runs from the conserved cysteine through the conserved F or W. A D gene is named only where the DNA matches it firmly. Not every row has a clone size; where given, it reads once, few, many or a size class.

j_call,d_call,clone_size,v_call,cdr3_aa,cdr3_nt
TRBJ2-7,NA,NA,TRBV9,CASTQGPNPYEQYF,TGTGCCAGCACCCAGGGGCCGAACCCCTACGAGCAGTACTTC
TRBJ2-7,NA,NA,TRBV9,CASSVGGVSSYEQYF,TGTGCCAGCAGCGTAGGTGGGGTGAGCTCCTACGAGCAGTACTTC
TRBJ2-5,NA,NA,TRBV4-1,CASSLETAGTDQETQYF,TGCGCCAGCAGCCTTGAAACAGCCGGGACCGACCAAGAGACCCAGTACTTC
TRBJ1-1,NA,NA,TRBV27,CASSLGRGLNTEAFF,TGTGCCAGCAGTTTAGGTAGGGGGTTGAACACTGAAGCTTTCTTT
TRBJ1-2,NA,NA,TRBV6-1,CASSELGFGGYTF,TGTGCCAGCAGTGAATTAGGGTTTGGTGGCTACACCTTC
TRBJ1-2,NA,NA,TRBV11-2,CASSLGGTYGYTF,TGTGCCAGCAGCTTAGGGGGCACCTATGGCTACACCTTC
TRBJ2-1,NA,NA,TRBV7-9,CASSLVSGPSYNEQFF,TGTGCCAGCAGCTTGGTCTCTGGACCCTCCTACAATGAGCAGTTCTTC
TRBJ2-2,NA,NA,TRBV5-8,CASSSEGVGTGELFF,TGTGCCAGCAGCTCCGAGGGGGTCGGCACCGGGGAGCTGTTTTTT
TRBJ1-5,TRBD1,NA,TRBV28,CASRLQGFDQPQHF,TGTGCCAGCAGATTACAGGGGTTTGACCAGCCCCAGCATTTT
TRBJ2-3,TRBD2,NA,TRBV30,CAWSDWAGVITDTQYF,TGTGCCTGGAGTGATTGGGCGGGAGTGATCACAGATACGCAGTATTTT
TRBJ2-7,NA,NA,TRBV5-4,CASSLFTGEQYF,TGTGCCAGCAGCTTGTTTACCGGAGAGCAGTACTTC
TRBJ1-1,NA,NA,TRBV6-5,CASSFGRTTEAFF,TGTGCCAGCAGTTTCGGACGGACCACTGAAGCTTTCTTT
TRBJ1-4,TRBD1,NA,TRBV7-9,CASSLLGTGGPSNEKLFF,TGTGCCAGCAGCTTACTGGGGACAGGGGGCCCTTCTAATGAAAAACTGTTTTTT
TRBJ2-7,NA,NA,TRBV27,CASSRLREFIDEQYF,TGTGCCAGCAGCCGGCTCCGGGAGTTTATCGACGAGCAGTACTTC
TRBJ1-2,TRBD1,NA,TRBV5-5,CASSLAGQWDGYTF,TGTGCCAGCAGCTTGGCGGGACAGTGGGATGGCTACACCTTC
TRBJ2-7,NA,NA,TRBV28,CASRPAGTSYEQYF,TGTGCCAGCAGACCGGCAGGGACCTCCTACGAGCAGTACTTC
TRBJ1-2,NA,NA,TRBV7-2,CASSLGTIPSNYGYTF,TGTGCCAGCAGCTTAGGTACCATCCCCTCTAACTATGGCTACACCTTC
TRBJ2-1,TRBD1,NA,TRBV4-1,CASSQDGGQYNEQFF,TGCGCCAGCAGCCAAGATGGGGGACAGTACAATGAGCAGTTCTTC
TRBJ2-2,TRBD2,NA,TRBV27,CASSFLAGGRTGELFF,TGTGCCAGCAGTTTCTTAGCGGGAGGAAGGACCGGGGAGCTGTTTTTT
TRBJ1-1,NA,NA,TRBV11-2,CASSLGAVTEAFF,TGTGCCAGCAGCTTAGGAGCGGTCACTGAAGCTTTCTTT
TRBJ1-4,TRBD1,NA,TRBV28,CASSPWGTATNEKLFF,TGTGCCAGCAGTCCCTGGGGGACAGCAACTAATGAAAAACTGTTTTTT
TRBJ2-7,NA,once,TRBV28,CASSLGGYEQYF,TGTGCCAGCAGTTTGGGGGGCTACGAGCAGTACTTC
TRBJ1-1,NA,NA,TRBV19,CASSPGQGLDEAFF,TGTGCCAGTAGCCCCGGCCAGGGTTTAGATGAAGCTTTCTTT
TRBJ2-7,NA,NA,TRBV5-6,CASSPNDSKGKKYF,TGTGCCAGCAGCCCCAATGATAGTAAGGGGAAAAAGTACTTC
TRBJ2-1,NA,NA,TRBV7-9,CASSLAESAGFDNEQFF,TGTGCCAGCAGCTTAGCGGAGTCAGCGGGCTTTGACAATGAGCAGTTCTTC
TRBJ2-7,TRBD2,NA,TRBV28,CASSLSGGTYEQYF,TGTGCCAGCAGTTTAAGCGGGGGCACCTACGAGCAGTACTTC
TRBJ1-2,NA,NA,TRBV27,CASSSIDRAYGYTF,TGTGCCAGCAGTTCGATCGACAGAGCCTATGGCTACACCTTC
TRBJ1-5,NA,once,TRBV19,CASSIGGGDQPQHF,TGTGCCAGTAGTATAGGGGGAGGAGATCAGCCCCAGCATTTT
TRBJ2-1,TRBD2,NA,TRBV4-1,CASSPGGASGGAGSYNEQFF,TGCGCCAGCAGCCCAGGTGGGGCTAGCGGGGGGGCCGGCTCCTACAATGAGCAGTTCTTC
TRBJ2-7,TRBD1,NA,TRBV15,CATAPGQGAYEQYF,TGTGCCACGGCTCCGGGACAGGGGGCCTACGAGCAGTACTTC
TRBJ1-1,TRBD1,NA,TRBV28,CASSQGGEGTEAFF,TGTGCCAGCAGTCAGGGGGGAGAAGGCACTGAAGCTTTCTTT
TRBJ1-1,TRBD1,once,TRBV2,CASSTGTNTEAFF,TGTGCCAGCTCGACAGGGACGAACACTGAAGCTTTCTTT
TRBJ2-7,TRBD1,NA,TRBV7-8,CASSLSAGGLPEPYEQYF,TGTGCCAGCAGCTTATCCGCAGGGGGCCTCCCGGAACCCTACGAGCAGTACTTC
TRBJ2-7,NA,once,TRBV28,CASSFNRPYEQYF,TGTGCCAGCAGTTTCAACAGGCCCTACGAGCAGTACTTC
TRBJ2-1,NA,once,TRBV9,CASSVGFGYNEQFF,TGTGCCAGCAGCGTAGGTTTCGGCTACAATGAGCAGTTCTTC
TRBJ1-5,NA,NA,TRBV5-4,CASSFGPQVQPQHF,TGTGCCAGCAGCTTCGGTCCCCAGGTCCAGCCCCAGCATTTT
TRBJ2-7,NA,NA,TRBV4-1,CASSQAQGHYEQYF,TGCGCCAGCAGCCAAGCTCAAGGACACTACGAGCAGTACTTC
TRBJ2-3,NA,NA,TRBV27,CASNDRLRDTQYF,TGTGCCAGCAACGACCGTCTCCGGGATACGCAGTATTTT
TRBJ1-6,NA,NA,TRBV4-2,CASGDWSGTLHF,TGTGCCAGCGGCGACTGGAGTGGGACCCTCCACTTT
TRBJ1-1,NA,NA,TRBV2,CASSADSPEAFF,TGTGCCAGCAGTGCGGACAGCCCTGAAGCTTTCTTT
TRBJ2-7,TRBD2,NA,TRBV5-1,CASSPGLVYEQYF,TGCGCCAGCAGCCCGGGACTAGTCTACGAGCAGTACTTC
TRBJ1-6,NA,NA,TRBV4-2,CASSQEQGDSPLHF,TGTGCCAGCAGCCAAGAACAGGGAGATTCACCCCTCCACTTT
TRBJ2-2,NA,NA,TRBV19,CASSIGPGRGYDTGELFF,TGTGCCAGTAGTATAGGCCCTGGTAGGGGGTACGACACCGGGGAGCTGTTTTTT
TRBJ2-1,NA,NA,TRBV5-4,CASSDTDPTYNEQFF,TGTGCCAGCAGCGACACAGATCCCACCTACAATGAGCAGTTCTTC
TRBJ2-7,NA,NA,TRBV6-5,CASSYGIRYEQYF,TGTGCCAGCAGTTACGGGATCCGGTACGAGCAGTACTTC
TRBJ1-1,NA,NA,TRBV19,CASKDIMNTEAFF,TGTGCCAGTAAAGATATCATGAACACTGAAGCTTTCTTT
TRBJ2-5,NA,NA,TRBV25-1,CASSVAEGETQYF,TGTGCCAGCAGTGTTGCTGAGGGAGAGACCCAGTACTTC
TRBJ2-2,NA,NA,TRBV7-3,CASSSVYGTNTGELFF,TGTGCCAGCAGCTCGGTTTATGGAACGAACACCGGGGAGCTGTTTTTT
TRBJ2-7,NA,NA,TRBV5-6,CASSLIGTSYEQYF,TGTGCCAGCAGCTTGATTGGGACCTCCTACGAGCAGTACTTC
TRBJ2-1,NA,NA,TRBV2,CASMGQGESNEQFF,TGTGCCAGCATGGGTCAGGGAGAGAGCAATGAGCAGTTCTTC
TRBJ2-2,NA,once,TRBV5-7,CASSLTGGNGTGELFF,TGTGCCAGCAGCTTGACGGGGGGCAACGGCACCGGGGAGCTGTTTTTT
TRBJ2-7,NA,NA,TRBV27,CASSLSGDKYYEQYF,TGTGCCAGCAGTTTATCAGGGGACAAATACTACGAGCAGTACTTC
TRBJ2-1,NA,NA,TRBV7-9,CASSPPLRNEQFF,TGTGCCAGCAGCCCACCCCTACGGAATGAGCAGTTCTTC